The 25 T cell receptor beta chains listed next were all sequenced from one sample in a study of T-cell memory formation after mild COVID-19. TCRdb itself ran the 5' RACE reads through MiXCR, one entry per CDR3 protein. Of 100,000 to 120,000 distinct CDR3 sequences listed, 20% to 25% are singletons. Sequencing input: PBMCs or a T cell subset sorted from them (not recorded which). The receptors come from a man aged 18 to 29 who had mild COVID-19 (a few samples of this study predate the infection). Cell type and time point are not known.

The chain links TRBV11-2 to TRBJ2-1, with 9 bases identical to TRBD1. The CDR3 is 14 amino acids. With 4 bases clipped from V and 8 bases from J, the junction kept 6 bases outside the gene matches. From germline, CDR1 is SGHAT and CDR2 FQNNGV. The CDR3 loop is CASSSGTGSYEQFF. In DNA, the CDR3 is TGTGCCAGCAGCTCCGGGACAGGGTCTTATGAGCAGTTCTTC.

This clonotype was recorded a few times. This sequence joins TRBV4-3 and TRBJ2-3; D might be TRBD1 or TRBD2, each matching 5 bases. The CDR3 loop spans 16 amino acids. CDR1 is LGHNA and CDR2 is YSLEER in the germline V gene. Trimming left V 0 bases short and J 5 bases short, with 15 bases between. CDR3 protein: CASSQDLAGREDTQYF. CDR3 DNA sequence: TGCGCCAGCAGCCAAGATCTGGCAGGGAGAGAAGATACGCAGTATTTT.

There are a few counts of this clonotype. V is TRBV12-5 and J is TRBJ2-1, with 7 positions matching TRBD2. V gave up 1 base and J gave up 12 bases; unmatched junction bases: 12. There are 15 residues in the CDR3. The V gene's germline CDR1 is LGHNT and CDR2 FRNRAP. The chain's CDR3 is CASGLDGLGLVWQFF. CDR3 bases: TGTGCTAGTGGTTTGGATGGACTAGGATTAGTGTGGCAGTTCTTC.

CDR3 protein: CASTPMETALHEQYF. CDR3 in DNA: TGTGCCAGCACCCCCATGGAAACAGCGTTGCACGAGCAGTACTTC. The gene calls are TRBV6-2 or TRBV6-3 and TRBJ2-7; D ambiguous. The CDR3 runs to 15 residues. Germline V gene lookup returns CDR1 MNHEY and CDR2 SVGEGT. V dropped 7 bases and J dropped 5 bases, with 21 bases sitting between them.

This chain links TRBV20-1 with TRBJ2-2; D remains ambiguous. Looked up from germline, CDR1 is DFQATT and CDR2 is SNEGSKA (reference sequence). Trimming stripped 6 bases from V and 1 base from J, with 18 bases between. The CDR3 sequence is 16 residues long. As DNA, the CDR3 is TGCAGTGCGGCAGTAAAATGGGATGGGAACACCGGGGAGCTGTTTTTT. Translated, it gives CSAAVKWDGNTGELFF.

This clonotype has more than one count but fewer than ten. V and J are TRBV20-1 and TRBJ1-3; the D is unclear. Germline V lookup: CDR1 DFQATT, CDR2 SNEGSKA (reference sequence). The germline V and J ends were trimmed by 6 bases and 0 bases, with 12 bases remaining between them. The CDR3 is 14 amino acids. The CDR3 region has the DNA TGCAGTGCACACGACACCCACTCTGGAAACACCATATATTTT. Protein product: CSAHDTHSGNTIYF.

This clonotype was detected only a few times. This sequence joins TRBV7-9 and TRBJ2-3; 9 nucleotides align to TRBD1. The CDR3 has 16 amino acids. Looked up from germline, CDR1 is SEHNR and CDR2 is FQNEAQ (reference sequence). The V segment lost 1 base and the J segment 10 bases; nucleotides outside the gene matches: 12. CDR3 protein: CASSLVVSQGAAAQYF. Here the CDR3 DNA reads TGTGCCAGCAGCTTAGTGGTCTCACAGGGGGCGGCTGCGCAGTATTTT.

The chain links TRBV27 to TRBJ2-1; D possibly corresponds to TRBD2 (6 bases). The V and J ends lost 6 bases and 0 bases respectively, with 12 bases between them. The length of the CDR3 is 15 residues. Germline loops: CDR1 MNHEY, CDR2 SMNVEV (reference sequence). In nucleotides, the CDR3 is TGTGCCAGCAGCGGAGGGGCTCTCTCCTACAATGAGCAGTTCTTC. Translated, it gives CASSGGALSYNEQFF.

This clonotype was found a few times. V gene TRBV20-1 combines with J gene TRBJ2-1; 7 bases are shared with TRBD2. Germline CDR1 reads DFQATT; CDR2 reads SNEGSKA (reference sequence). V lost 6 bases to trimming and J lost 4 bases; unmatched junction nucleotides: 6. The CDR3 is 13 amino acids. The chain's CDR3 is CSARGTNYNEQFF. DNA of the CDR3: TGCAGTGCCCGGGGGACTAATTACAATGAGCAGTTCTTC.

This clonotype was detected only a few times. V is TRBV12-3 or TRBV12-4 and J is TRBJ2-3; weak D call: TRBD2 (6 bases). The CDR3 extends over 15 amino acids. V shed 6 bases and J shed 0 bases, with 13 bases lying between them. CDR3: CASRTGLSSTDTQYF. The CDR3 DNA is TGTGCCAGCAGAACGGGACTCTCTAGCACAGATACGCAGTATTTT.

The genes are TRBV7-9 and TRBJ2-1, with D possibly matching TRBD2 (5 bases). This CDR3 region has 15 residues. Germline CDR1 SEHNR, CDR2 FQNEAQ (reference sequence). V gave up 6 bases and J gave up 2 bases, with 14 bases separating them. CDR3 coding DNA: TGTGCCAGCAGAGCAGCGGTTCTTCCCTACAATGAGCAGTTCTTC. Translating it yields CASRAAVLPYNEQFF.

This clonotype was detected only a few times. This chain uses TRBV4-3 with TRBJ2-3; 7 nucleotides line up with TRBD2. Germline CDR1 LGHNA, CDR2 YSLEER. V dropped 0 bases and J dropped 8; count of bases not matched to a gene: 5. CDR3 length: 14 amino acids. The CDR3 loop is CASSQDGGEGTQYF. For the CDR3, the DNA is TGCGCCAGCAGCCAAGATGGGGGGGAGGGTACGCAGTATTTT.

This clonotype was observed at least ten times. The CDR3 sequence: CASSQVYYSTGPQYF. Written as DNA, the CDR3 is TGCGCCAGCAGCCAAGTCTACTACTCCACGGGGCCCCAGTACTTC. The chain uses TRBV4-1 and TRBJ2-5, with D perhaps being TRBD1 or TRBD2 (5 bases each). The CDR3 covers 15 residues. V dropped 1 base and J dropped 9 bases, with 18 bases sitting between them. The germline CDR1 and CDR2 sequences are MGHRA and YSYEKL.

This clonotype was detected a few times. The V gene is TRBV24-1, the J gene TRBJ1-5; unclear D gene. CDR3 length: 12 residues. V was clipped by 12 bases and J by 2 bases, with 10 bases between them. Germline V gene lookup returns CDR1 KGHDR and CDR2 SFDVKD. CDR3: CASAEGNQPQHF. CDR3 sequence (DNA): TGTGCCTCCGCCGAGGGCAATCAGCCCCAGCATTTT.

V is TRBV14 and J is TRBJ1-2; 9 nucleotides line up with TRBD1. Trimming removed 2 bases from V and 3 bases from J; junction bases left unmatched: 10. Germline V gives CDR1 SGHDN, CDR2 FVKESK. CDR3 size: 17 residues. The CDR3 DNA reads TGTGCCAGCAGCCAAACCGAGATGGGACAGGGACACTATGGCTACACCTTC. Protein product: CASSQTEMGQGHYGYTF.

This clonotype appeared a single time. This sequence joins TRBV4-3 and TRBJ2-7; no clear D gene. This CDR3 is built from 12 residues. The V gene's germline CDR1 is LGHNA and CDR2 YSLEER. The V gene lost 5 bases and the J gene lost 6 bases, with 11 bases spanning the gap. The CDR3 sequence is CASSDSGVEQYF. CDR3 DNA sequence: TGCGCCAGCAGCGATTCTGGGGTCGAGCAGTACTTC.

In this sample, this clonotype turned up many times. The chain is built from TRBV7-9 and TRBJ1-5; no reliable D call. V lost 3 bases, J lost 2 bases, and 2 bases lay in between. The germline V gene has CDR1 SEHNR and CDR2 FQNEAQ (reference sequence). The CDR3 contains 12 residues. The CDR3 coding sequence is TGTGCCAGCAGCTTCGGCAATCAGCCCCAGCATTTT. Translation: CASSFGNQPQHF.

V is TRBV24-1 and J is TRBJ2-1; no definite D call. CDR1 is KGHDR, CDR2 SFDVKD, per germline. V was clipped by 3 bases and J by 10 bases, with 15 bases between them. The CDR3 loop spans 14 amino acids. The CDR3 sequence: CATSDLKGSNEQFF. The CDR3 region has the DNA TGTGCCACCAGTGATCTTAAGGGAAGTAACGAGCAGTTCTTC.

The chain employs TRBV5-1 and TRBJ2-2, with a weak D call TRBD1 (5 bases). V gave up 6 bases and J gave up 3 bases, with 6 bases separating them. The CDR3 is 12 amino acids. CDR1 is SGHRS and CDR2 is YFSETQ in the germline V gene. The DNA for the CDR3 is TGCGCCAGCACCAGGGACACCGGGGAGCTGTTTTTT. Amino acids: CASTRDTGELFF.

This chain links TRBV4-1 with TRBJ1-3; no definite D call. CDR1 is MGHRA and CDR2 is YSYEKL in the germline V gene. This CDR3 has 15 residues. The V and J ends lost 6 bases and 0 bases respectively, with 12 bases between them. DNA of the CDR3: TGCGCCAGCAGACCCATGGGAAGCTCTGGAAACACCATATATTTT. Its protein product is CASRPMGSSGNTIYF.

The chain joins TRBV4-1 to TRBJ1-6, with D possibly matching TRBD1 (5 bases). The CDR3 is 15 residues long. Trimming took 3 bases from V and 8 from J, leaving 14 bases between them. Germline V lookup: CDR1 MGHRA, CDR2 YSYEKL. This chain's CDR3 is CASSHLGRGDSPLHF. The CDR3, as DNA: TGCGCCAGCAGCCACCTGGGCCGAGGGGATTCACCCCTCCACTTT.

J is TRBJ2-7 and V is TRBV10-3; D may be TRBD1 or TRBD2 (5 bases each). Germline V gene lookup returns CDR1 ENHRY and CDR2 SYGVKD. Trimming cost V 3 bases and J 1 base, with 7 bases left between them. This CDR3 comprises 13 residues. The chain's CDR3 is CAISDGGSYEQYF. The CDR3 bases are TGTGCCATCAGTGATGGGGGTTCCTACGAGCAGTACTTC.

This rearrangement joins TRBV20-1 to TRBJ2-7; 8 bases match TRBD1. CDR1 is DFQATT and CDR2 is SNEGSKA in the germline V gene (reference sequence). The junction had 8 bases not matched to a gene; V was cut back by 6 bases and J by 1 base. CDR3 length: 14 amino acids. CDR3 sequence: CSADQGQASYEQYF. CDR3 coding DNA: TGCAGTGCCGATCAGGGACAGGCATCCTACGAGCAGTACTTC.

This clonotype came up a few times. This chain uses TRBV9 with TRBJ1-1, with D perhaps matching TRBD1 (6 bases). V was trimmed by 0 bases and J by 1 base, leaving 7 bases between them. The CDR3 runs to 14 residues. Germline-derived CDR1 and CDR2 are SGDLS and YYNGEE. CDR3 protein: CASSVGQANTEAFF. The DNA of the CDR3 is TGTGCCAGCAGCGTAGGACAGGCGAACACTGAAGCTTTCTTT.

The table lists this clonotype with a few counts. The V and J genes are TRBV5-1 and TRBJ1-6; D not resolved. Trimming removed 4 bases from V and 13 bases from J, with 12 bases in between. The CDR3 totals 12 residues. Germline-derived CDR1 and CDR2 are SGHRS and YFSETQ. CDR3 sequence: CASSLDLFPLHF. The CDR3 DNA sequence: TGCGCCAGCAGCCTTGATCTATTTCCCCTCCACTTT.